This TCR beta chain emerged from a study of blood T cell repertoires in COVID-19. The CDR3 is 14 amino acids. The germline V and J ends were trimmed by 3 bases and 7 bases, with 10 bases remaining between them. Germline assignment: CDR1 LNHDA and CDR2 SQIVND (reference sequence). Per the study methods: Estimated nucleated cell counts came from reference gene primer amplification. Assay: immunoSEQ multiplex PCR; the TCRdb copy retains only in-frame clones and omits some. V and J calls and clone size are those listed in that table; D and trimming were worked out from the DNA. The table includes under 200,000 clones, more than 80% detected once.

This receptor was identified in a middle-aged man with acute or convalescent COVID-19. V is TRBV19 and J is TRBJ1-6, with D unresolved. Material: peripheral blood. The DNA for the CDR3 is TGTGCCAGTAGTATTCTTCCTTTCAATTCACCCCTCCACTTT. It specifies CASSILPFNSPLHF.